These T cell receptor beta chains were read from a single sample in a study of OX40 agonist ivuxolimab in advanced cancers. The data were produced by immunoSEQ multiplex PCR, yet TCRdb's version contains in-frame clones alone and is incomplete. The table lists 85,000 to 100,000 clones, 90% to 95% of them singletons. The source was CD4+ or CD8+ T cells sorted from blood, collected in a trial of the OX40 agonist ivuxolimab. These receptor sequences come from an adult with an advanced solid tumor such as melanoma, head and neck, liver or kidney cancer. The CDR3 runs from the conserved cysteine through the conserved F or W. The D gene is left open where the match is weak. Clone size is given for some rows only: seen once, a few or many times, or a class if the clone is expanded.

CDR3 DNA,CDR3 protein,CDR3 length,V gene,J gene,clone size,D gene
TGTGCCAGTAGGGGATTTACTGAAGCTTTCTTT,CASRGFTEAFF,11,TRBV19,TRBJ1-1,NA,NA
TGTGCCAGCAGCTTGGCCGACCCCGACTGGGAGACACACACAGATACGCAGTATTTT,CASSLADPDWETHTDTQYF,19,TRBV5-4,TRBJ2-3,NA,NA
TGTGCCAGTAGTACCCGGAATCAGGGGGCACGGCAGCCCCAGCATTTT,CASSTRNQGARQPQHF,16,TRBV19,TRBJ1-5,NA,TRBD1
TGTGCCAGCAGTGACCCAGGAGGAAGGAACACTGAAGCTTTCTTT,CASSDPGGRNTEAFF,15,TRBV6-6,TRBJ1-1,NA,NA
TGTGCCAGCAGTTACTTCTTTCGGGCAGTCAGCTCCTACGAGCAGTACTTC,CASSYFFRAVSSYEQYF,17,TRBV6-7,TRBJ2-7,NA,NA
TGTGCCAGCAGGGCTAGCGGGATATTAGAGACCCAGTACTTC,CASRASGILETQYF,14,TRBV6-6,TRBJ2-5,NA,TRBD2
TGTGCCAGCAGTTTAACCACAGTTAATGAAAAACTGTTTTTT,CASSLTTVNEKLFF,14,TRBV27,TRBJ1-4,NA,NA
TGCGCCAGCAGCCAATTCCAGGAGGAGGGCTACACCTTC,CASSQFQEEGYTF,13,TRBV4-1,TRBJ1-2,NA,NA
TGTGCCAGCAGGGAAGACAGGGCTAGTACCGGGGAGCTGTTTTTT,CASREDRASTGELFF,15,TRBV6-1,TRBJ2-2,NA,TRBD1
TGCGCCAGCAGCTTGGCAGCAGATACGCAGTATTTT,CASSLAADTQYF,12,TRBV5-1,TRBJ2-3,NA,NA
TGTGCCAGCAGCCCCGCGGGACCGCTAATCTACGAGCAGTACTTC,CASSPAGPLIYEQYF,15,TRBV28,TRBJ2-7,NA,NA
TGTGCCAGCAGCTCGACTAGCGGGCCGTCCTACGAGCAGTACTTC,CASSSTSGPSYEQYF,15,TRBV7-3,TRBJ2-7,NA,TRBD2
TGTGCCAGCAGTGAAGCCGGTTCGGCTGAGGGCTACGAGCAGTACTTC,CASSEAGSAEGYEQYF,16,TRBV6-1,TRBJ2-7,NA,NA
TGTGCCAGCACCGAGACAGGATCCTCCTACGAGCAGTACTTC,CASTETGSSYEQYF,14,TRBV25-1,TRBJ2-7,NA,NA
TGCGCCAGCTCACCAATCCGGGGGAGTGGTACCGGGGAGCTGTTTTTT,CASSPIRGSGTGELFF,16,TRBV18,TRBJ2-2,NA,NA
TGTGCCACCAGCAGAGATGGCAGCGGAGAGCAGTTCTTC,CATSRDGSGEQFF,13,TRBV15,TRBJ2-1,once,NA
TGTGCCACCAGCAGAGACAATAGCGGGATTAGCTCCTACAATGAGCAGTTCTTC,CATSRDNSGISSYNEQFF,18,TRBV15,TRBJ2-1,NA,TRBD2
TGTGCCAGCAGCGTTTCTAGCGGGAGTTCGAATGAGCAGTTCTTC,CASSVSSGSSNEQFF,15,TRBV9,TRBJ2-1,NA,TRBD2
TGCGCCAGCAGCCAAGATCAGGGCTCCACTGAAGCTTTCTTT,CASSQDQGSTEAFF,14,TRBV4-1,TRBJ1-1,once,NA
TGTGCCAGCAGCTTAGAATCTTCGTCTCCCCGGGGGAGGTTCTTC,CASSLESSSPRGRFF,15,TRBV7-2,TRBJ2-1,NA,NA
TGTGCCAGCAAAACTAGCGGGGACTCCTACGAGCAGTACTTC,CASKTSGDSYEQYF,14,TRBV6-6,TRBJ2-7,NA,TRBD2
TGTGCCAGCAGCTTCGCTAGCGGGAGCTCCTACGAGCAGTACTTC,CASSFASGSSYEQYF,15,TRBV7-8,TRBJ2-7,NA,TRBD2
TGTGCCAGCAGTTCGGCCCGAGGGCTTAACACCGGGGAGCTGTTTTTT,CASSSARGLNTGELFF,16,TRBV6-5,TRBJ2-2,NA,NA
TGTGCCACCAGCAGAGCACAGGGGGAATGGGAAAAACTGTTTTTT,CATSRAQGEWEKLFF,15,TRBV15,TRBJ1-4,NA,TRBD1
TGTGCCAGCAGTGAAGAGGGGCGGCGGGTAGGGTCAGCGCAGTATTTT,CASSEEGRRVGSAQYF,16,TRBV2,TRBJ2-3,few,NA
TGTGCCAGCAGAAATGACAGGGGCTCTGAAGCTTTCTTT,CASRNDRGSEAFF,13,TRBV28,TRBJ1-1,NA,TRBD1
TGCGCCAGCAGCGAACAGGGTGGTGGCTACACCTTC,CASSEQGGGYTF,12,TRBV5-1,TRBJ1-2,once,NA
TGTGCCAGCAGCTTAGTACTAGCGGGAGGAGAGACCCAGTACTTC,CASSLVLAGGETQYF,15,TRBV11-2,TRBJ2-5,NA,TRBD2
TGTGCCAGCAGCCTACCGGGACTAGCGGGAGGAGTAAAGCAGTACTTC,CASSLPGLAGGVKQYF,16,TRBV7-8,TRBJ2-7,NA,TRBD2
TGTGCCACCAGCAGAGGACCCAATGAAAAACTGTTTTTT,CATSRGPNEKLFF,13,TRBV15,TRBJ1-4,NA,NA
TGTGCCAGCAGCCAAGATGGCTATGGCTACACCTTC,CASSQDGYGYTF,12,TRBV4-2,TRBJ1-2,NA,NA
TGTGCCAGCAGCTTTGCGGGGCAAAACACCATATATTTT,CASSFAGQNTIYF,13,TRBV7-2,TRBJ1-3,NA,NA
TGTGCCAGCAGCTTGACTAGCGGGAGGAAGAATGAGCAGTTCTTC,CASSLTSGRKNEQFF,15,TRBV7-9,TRBJ2-1,NA,TRBD2
TGTGCCAGCAGTTTGTCCGGACAGGGGGCGGGTGAGCAGTTCTTC,CASSLSGQGAGEQFF,15,TRBV28,TRBJ2-1,NA,TRBD1
TGTGCCAGCAGCTTAGGGTCGGGAATGGGTGGAAACACCATATATTTT,CASSLGSGMGGNTIYF,16,TRBV11-2,TRBJ1-3,once,NA
TGTGCCAGCAGCTTAGAGGTCGGGAACACTGAAGCTTTCTTT,CASSLEVGNTEAFF,14,TRBV7-3,TRBJ1-1,NA,NA
TGTGCCAGCAGTTCACAGAAATCCACTGAAGCTTTCTTT,CASSSQKSTEAFF,13,TRBV6-1,TRBJ1-1,NA,NA
TGTGCCAGCAGCCAAGGGTTAGCAGTGACAAAAGAGACCCAGTACTTC,CASSQGLAVTKETQYF,16,TRBV4-2,TRBJ2-5,NA,NA
TGTGCCAGCAGTTCCTGGGACACTTACTCCTACAATGAGCAGTTCTTC,CASSSWDTYSYNEQFF,16,TRBV28,TRBJ2-1,NA,NA
TGTGCCAGCTCACTTCGACTGGGGGCCCAAGAGACCCAGTACTTC,CASSLRLGAQETQYF,15,TRBV18,TRBJ2-5,NA,NA
TGTGCCAGCAGTTCAACGGGACACCACACAGATACGCAGTATTTT,CASSSTGHHTDTQYF,15,TRBV28,TRBJ2-3,once,NA
TGTGCCAGTAGTATAGGGGACAGCTCTGGAAACACCATATATTTT,CASSIGDSSGNTIYF,15,TRBV19,TRBJ1-3,NA,TRBD1
TGTGCCAGCAGCCGGGGACAGATCTCCTACAATGAGCAGTTCTTC,CASSRGQISYNEQFF,15,TRBV21-1,TRBJ2-1,NA,NA
TGTGCCAGCAGCCTAGGTGTAGGCGGGGATACGCAGTATTTT,CASSLGVGGDTQYF,14,TRBV11-3,TRBJ2-3,NA,NA
TGCAGCGTTGGGGCTAGGGAGGAGACCCAGTACTTC,CSVGAREETQYF,12,TRBV29-1,TRBJ2-5,NA,NA
TGCGCCAGCAGCCAGGATGCCATCCCGCCTGGTCAGCCCCAGCATTTT,CASSQDAIPPGQPQHF,16,TRBV4-1,TRBJ1-5,NA,NA
TGCGCCAGCAGCCAGGAAGAGACCCAGTACTTC,CASSQEETQYF,11,TRBV4-1,TRBJ2-5,once,NA